This T cell receptor (beta chain) emerged from a study of T cells in Graves' hyperthyroidism and ophthalmopathy. Points from the study as a whole: Blood shared most expanded thyroid clonotypes above 0.001. A 13 V-J signature model discriminated ophthalmopathy versus stable hyperthyroidism.

The blood sample predates any ophthalmopathy symptoms, coming from first hyperthyroidism diagnosis. PBMCs were obtained from 10 ml fresh peripheral blood. Trimming stripped 5 bases from V and 2 bases from J, with 15 bases between. The CDR3 covers 15 residues. RNA transcripts gave rise to amplified TCR beta CDR3 regions. First-round RT-PCR with HTBI primers amplified the TCR CDR3 region. TCRdb processed the multiplex PCR reads anew with MiXCR; each CDR3 protein has one entry. The sample lists under 450,000 distinct CDR3 sequences, roughly 13% occurring once. Ten or more counts support this clonotype. Antigen: not known.

The source of this sequence is a man aged 25-45 years with Graves' hyperthyroidism that later progressed to Graves' ophthalmopathy. This rearrangement joins TRBV12-3 or TRBV12-4 to TRBJ1-2, with a weak D call TRBD1 (5 bases). Specimen: blood. The CDR3 DNA sequence: TGTGCCAGCAGTCCTCCGGGACGGCCAAACTATGGCTACACCTTC. Translating it yields CASSPPGRPNYGYTF.